This TCR beta chain was recorded in a study of T cells after posttransplantation cyclophosphamide (dated by TCRdb to the mid-2010s). About the investigation overall: Using TRB sequencing, the study followed how the T cell repertoire reconstituted after myeloablative bone marrow transplantation in which posttransplantation cyclophosphamide served as GVHD prophylaxis. Blood from every one of the 30 to 35 PTCy patients who had 1-year posttransplant specimens underwent TRB sequencing. Because TRA and TRB clonality were tightly correlated in nine or ten samples, subsequent TCR analyses were focused on TRB only. Public TRB sequences were queried against a database of over 3,500 sequences associated with responses to pathogens, tumor antigens, self-antigens and alloantigens. Up to roughly 3 additional blood samples from 2 to 5.2 years after transplant were also TRB-sequenced in 3 patients, as was pretransplant blood from several patients. Samples from approximately 40 PTCy-treated patients and approximately 15 related bone marrow donors of those patients were subjected to antigen receptor sequencing.

Broad study findings and their caveats: At 1-2 months, donor-recipient similarity was low but rose over the first year, and the later blood repertoires were often dominated by donor CD8+ memory clones. The TRB repertoires of T cells infiltrating skin or the GI tract showed only limited overlap with the TRB repertoires found in blood. Across the approximately 48 patients, TRB clonality was highly associated with recipient CMV seropositivity and CMV reactivation, and diversity with PTCy was similar to that in the CNI/methotrexate controls.

The sample's treatment or condition label, in plain terms: high-dose cyclophosphamide on days +3 and +4 as single-agent GVHD prophylaxis. Busulfan and fludarabine conditioning, a related or unrelated marrow graft, and cyclophosphamide on days +3 and +4 were given to PTCy patients. PTCy-treated patients came from a prospective multi-institutional clinical trial. Mononuclear cells from peripheral blood and bone marrow were separated by Ficoll-Hypaque density centrifugation and then cryopreserved. CD4+ and CD8+ T cells, including naive and memory subsets, were sorted by FACS on a FACSAria II. The table lists this clone with a few counts. The clone's antigen remains unknown. Base qualities are missing; no much larger clone stands one base away. The CDR3 runs 15 residues from the cysteine to the phenylalanine. Kept here is only the CDR3 DNA, which spans 45 bases and is read in frame from base 1. At the junction V is shortened by 2 bases and J by 2 bases; bases outside the gene matches: 3. As encoded in the germline V gene, CDR1 is SQVTM while CDR2 is ANQGSEA.

TRB sequencing was run on genomic DNA with either the immunoSEQ assay at survey resolution or the hsTCRB kit. Turning to the authors' computational methods: The immunoSEQ software handled initial read processing, and the LymphoSeq R package was used for repertoire analyses. For each TRB dataset, clonality was calculated as 1 minus normalized Shannon entropy, and the Gini coefficient was computed as well. Phenotypes of unsorted samples were inferred by mapping TRB sequences from sorted subsets of the recipient or donor onto the same recipient's unsorted samples. Held by TCRdb, this immuneACCESS table contains in-frame sequences only and omits some clones. Under half of the omission traces to an unresolved V gene where checked; the cause of the rest is unknown. V and J calls and clone size are copied from that table; D and trimming were computed from the DNA. This sample is represented by around 2,100 clones; approximately 70% of them were singletons. The top ten hold 52% of the sample.

In this chain, TRBV29-1 is recombined with TRBJ2-2, with TRBD2 matching 9 junction bases. The clonotype originates from a male patient between 25 and 40 years old who received an allogeneic stem cell transplant from a related donor, was CMV-positive, and had no GVHD. After a transplant, some of the T cells may come from the graft donor. Sequences were derived from CD8+ T cells sorted from PBMCs, sampled 242 days after a stem cell transplant with posttransplant cyclophosphamide. The CDR3 loop reads CSVELAGKNTGELFF. The sequence in DNA is TGCAGCGTTGAACTAGCGGGGAAAAACACCGGGGAGCTGTTTTTT.